This T cell receptor beta chain originates from a study of shared clonotypes between healthy human individuals. General study results and limits: Unshared clonotypes carried lower generation probabilities than those common to all four donors.

Points on this clone: Its cognate antigen is unknown.

Germline V CDR1 and CDR2: SGHVS, FNYEAQ. Trimming took off 6 bases at V and 1 base at J, with 13 bases between the two ends. CDR3 length equals 15 residues. As defined, naive CD8 cells were CD45RO-negative and positively selected for CCR7, with terminally differentiated effector memory CD45RA+ cells excluded. Every one of the donors was a Caucasian adult that lived in Nashville, Tennessee. Method: immunoSEQ multiplex PCR; TCRdb's copy keeps in-frame clones and lacks some. The sample holds about 2 million clones, about 95% seen once. What was sequenced was naive CD8+ T cells sorted from blood. This chain joins TRBV7-6 and TRBJ1-5; weak D call: TRBD1 (5 bases). This clonotype was obtained from a man in his late teens or twenties in good health. The CDR3 DNA reads TGTGCCAGCAGACGTTCAGGGAGGAGCAATCAGCCCCAGCATTTT. Its translation is CASRRSGRSNQPQHF.